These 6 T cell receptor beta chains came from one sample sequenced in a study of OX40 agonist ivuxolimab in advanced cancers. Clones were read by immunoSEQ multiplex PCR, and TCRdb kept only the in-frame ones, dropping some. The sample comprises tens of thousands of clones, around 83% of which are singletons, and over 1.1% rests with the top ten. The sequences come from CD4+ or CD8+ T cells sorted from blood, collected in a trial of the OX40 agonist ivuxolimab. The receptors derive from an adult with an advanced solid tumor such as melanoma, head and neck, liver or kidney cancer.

This CDR3 is CASSLGKERSGANVLTF. DNA of the CDR3: TGTGCCAGCAGCTTAGGGAAAGAACGCTCTGGGGCCAACGTCCTGACTTTC. The chain is built from TRBV11-3 and TRBJ2-6; no firm D call. The germline V and J ends were trimmed by 1 base and 0 bases, with 10 bases remaining between them. Germline V gene data show CDR1 as SGHNT and CDR2 as YENEEA. CDR3 size: 17 residues.

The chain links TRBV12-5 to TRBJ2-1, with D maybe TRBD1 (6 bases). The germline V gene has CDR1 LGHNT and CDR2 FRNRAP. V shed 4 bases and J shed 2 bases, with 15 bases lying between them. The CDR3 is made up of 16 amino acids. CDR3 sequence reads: CASGSIEQGPYNEQFF. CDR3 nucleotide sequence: TGTGCTAGTGGTTCGATCGAGCAGGGGCCCTACAATGAGCAGTTCTTC.

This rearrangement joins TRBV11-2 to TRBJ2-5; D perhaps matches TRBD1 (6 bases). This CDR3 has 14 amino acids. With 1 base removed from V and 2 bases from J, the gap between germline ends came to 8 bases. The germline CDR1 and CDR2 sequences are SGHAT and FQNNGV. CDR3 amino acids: CASSLAGQQETQYF. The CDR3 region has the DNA TGTGCCAGCAGCTTAGCAGGACAGCAAGAGACCCAGTACTTC.

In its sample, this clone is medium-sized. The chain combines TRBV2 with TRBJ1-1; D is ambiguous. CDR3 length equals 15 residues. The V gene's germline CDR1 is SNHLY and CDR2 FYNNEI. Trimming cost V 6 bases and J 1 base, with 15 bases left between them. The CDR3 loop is CASSLTGGGNTEAFF. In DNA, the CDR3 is TGTGCCAGCAGCCTGACCGGAGGCGGGAACACTGAAGCTTTCTTT.

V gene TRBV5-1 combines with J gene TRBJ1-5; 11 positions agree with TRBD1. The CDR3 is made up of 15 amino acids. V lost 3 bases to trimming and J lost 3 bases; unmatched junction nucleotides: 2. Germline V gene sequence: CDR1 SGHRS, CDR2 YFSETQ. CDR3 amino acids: CASSSGQGDNQPQHF. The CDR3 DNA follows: TGCGCCAGCAGCTCGGGACAGGGGGACAATCAGCCCCAGCATTTT.

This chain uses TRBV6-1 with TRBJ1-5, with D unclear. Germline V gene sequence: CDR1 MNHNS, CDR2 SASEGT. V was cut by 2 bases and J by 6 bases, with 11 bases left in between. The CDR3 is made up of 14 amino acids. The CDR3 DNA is TGTGCCAGCAGTGAAACATGGGGAAGTCAGCCCCAGCATTTT. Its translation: CASSETWGSQPQHF.